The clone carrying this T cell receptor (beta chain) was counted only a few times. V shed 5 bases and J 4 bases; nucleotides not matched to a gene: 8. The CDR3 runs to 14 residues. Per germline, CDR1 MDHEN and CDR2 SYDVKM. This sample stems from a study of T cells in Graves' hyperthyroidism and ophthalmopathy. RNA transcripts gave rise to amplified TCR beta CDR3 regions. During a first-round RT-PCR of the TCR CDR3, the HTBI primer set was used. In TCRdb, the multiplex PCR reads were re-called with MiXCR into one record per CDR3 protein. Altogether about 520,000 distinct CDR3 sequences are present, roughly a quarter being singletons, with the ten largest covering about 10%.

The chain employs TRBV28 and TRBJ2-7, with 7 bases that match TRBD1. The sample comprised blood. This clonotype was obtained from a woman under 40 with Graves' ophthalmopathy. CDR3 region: CASSMGQKTYEQYF. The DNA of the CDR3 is TGTGCCAGCAGTATGGGACAGAAGACTTACGAGCAGTACTTC.